One sample yielded the 12 T cell receptor beta chains listed below, sequenced in a study of blood T cell repertoires in COVID-19. Data came from immunoSEQ multiplex PCR; TCRdb stores just in-frame clones and leaves some out. The table records hundreds of thousands of clones, approximately 84% of them present only once. The sequenced sample was PBMCs or T cells enriched from blood (not recorded which). Receptor source: a man aged 25-45 years who had recovered from COVID-19.

This clone was seen once. J is TRBJ2-1 and V is TRBV6-5, with 9 bases aligning to TRBD2. Trimming took 0 bases from V and 4 from J; bases not matched to a gene: 4. This CDR3 is 16 amino acids long. Germline V gene data show CDR1 as MNHEY and CDR2 as SVGAGI. The CDR3 coding sequence is TGTGCCAGCAGTTACTCGGTAGCGGGAGCGTACAATGAGCAGTTCTTC. The encoded protein is CASSYSVAGAYNEQFF.

J is TRBJ2-5 and V is TRBV11-2; D is perhaps TRBD1 (5 bases). V was trimmed by 0 bases and J by 6 bases, leaving 11 bases between them. Germline CDR1 is SGHAT and CDR2 is FQNNGV. The CDR3 is 14 residues long. The CDR3 nucleotides are TGTGCCAGCAGCTTAGACCCAGGGCTGCAGACCCAGTACTTC. It translates to CASSLDPGLQTQYF.

This chain links TRBV6-5 with TRBJ2-4, with 11 bases lining up with TRBD1. Germline-derived CDR1 and CDR2 are MNHEY and SVGAGI. With 6 bases clipped from V and 8 bases from J, the junction kept 6 bases outside the gene matches. This CDR3 region has 14 residues. CDR3 in DNA: TGTGCCAGCAGAGGGACAGGGGGTACTGACATTCAGTACTTC. Translated, it gives CASRGTGGTDIQYF.

This clone occurred once. V is TRBV6-2 or TRBV6-3 and J is TRBJ2-7; 9 nucleotides match TRBD1. Germline CDR1 MNHEY, CDR2 SVGEGT. CDR3 length: 16 amino acids. V shed 4 bases and J 2 bases; nucleotides not matched to a gene: 9. CDR3 sequence (DNA): TGTGCCAGCAGTTCCGGGGACAGGGTGAGAGCCTACGAGCAGTACTTC. Its protein product is CASSSGDRVRAYEQYF.

As DNA, the CDR3 is TGTGCCAGCAGCTTCCAGACAGGGCAACTGTTTTTT. Its translation is CASSFQTGQLFF. The rearrangement uses TRBV7-9 and TRBJ1-4; 7 bases map to TRBD1. Germline V gene sequence: CDR1 SEHNR, CDR2 FQNEAQ (reference sequence). Trimming took 3 bases from V and 12 from J; bases not matched to a gene: 4. This CDR3 region has 12 residues.

This chain links TRBV3-1 (or the pseudogene TRBV3-2) with TRBJ2-3; no definite D call. Germline CDR1 reads LGHDT; CDR2 reads YNNKEL (reference sequence). V lost 2 bases and J lost 2, with 11 bases in between. The CDR3 has 15 residues. CDR3 in DNA: TGTGCCAGCAGCCAATCACTAACCCCCACAGATACGCAGTATTTT. Translating it yields CASSQSLTPTDTQYF.

The chain uses TRBV5-4 and TRBJ2-1, with 12 bases identical to TRBD2. There are 16 residues in the CDR3. CDR1 SGHNT and CDR2 YYREEE come from the germline V gene (reference sequence). Trimming at V came to 2 bases and at J to 9 bases, leaving 9 bases not matched to a gene. The CDR3 DNA is TGTGCCAGCAGCTTTGCTAGCGGGGGGGCAAGGAGTGAGCAGTTCTTC. This sequence encodes CASSFASGGARSEQFF.

The gene calls are TRBV18 and TRBJ2-3; 12 nucleotides line up with TRBD2. Germline CDR1 KGHSH, CDR2 LQKENI. The CDR3 loop spans 16 amino acids. V gave up 3 bases and J gave up 5 bases; unmatched junction bases: 6. DNA for the CDR3: TGTGCCAGCTCACCCCAGCTAGCGGGAGGGCAAGATACGCAGTATTTT. It specifies CASSPQLAGGQDTQYF.

This sequence joins TRBV9 and TRBJ1-2, with D possibly TRBD1 on 6 matching bases. Per the germline V gene, CDR1 is SGDLS and CDR2 is YYNGEE. CDR3 size: 13 residues. The ends were cut back, 5 bases at V and 7 bases at J, with 15 bases in the middle. The CDR3 region is CASRGTGTTGYTF. The CDR3 nucleotides read TGTGCCAGCAGGGGCACAGGGACTACTGGCTACACCTTC.

This clone was found once. The chain links TRBV24-1 to TRBJ2-1, with TRBD2 identical over 12 bases. The CDR3 totals 14 residues. CDR1 and CDR2 from the germline V gene are KGHDR and SFDVKD. J lost 8 bases, V lost 11 bases, and 9 bases had no gene match. In DNA, the CDR3 is TGTGCCATCCAGACTAGCGGGAGTCAGGATGAGCAGTTCTTC. This translates into CAIQTSGSQDEQFF.

This clone was detected only once. This chain links TRBV27 with TRBJ2-2; 9 bases are shared with TRBD2. With V trimmed by 2 bases and J by 6 bases, 7 bases remained unmatched. In germline, CDR1 is MNHEY, CDR2 SMNVEV (reference sequence). The CDR3 is 16 amino acids. DNA of the CDR3: TGTGCCAGCAGTTTACTGGCGGGGGGGCTAGCCGGGGAGCTGTTTTTT. It encodes CASSLLAGGLAGELFF.

This clone was seen just once. V gene TRBV7-8 combines with J gene TRBJ2-5; the D gene is possibly TRBD2 (7 bases). The germline V gene encodes CDR1 SGHVS and CDR2 FQNEAQ. Trimming took off 5 bases at V and 1 base at J, with 14 bases between the two ends. The CDR3 spans 15 residues. This chain's CDR3 is CASSPGGGRQETQYF. CDR3 DNA sequence: TGTGCCAGCAGCCCGGGGGGCGGCCGCCAAGAGACCCAGTACTTC.